This entry is about one T cell receptor (beta chain). Trimming stripped 0 bases from V and 4 bases from J, with 11 bases between. Germline V CDR1 and CDR2: GTSNPN, SVGIG (reference sequence). CDR3 length: 14 residues. Authors' methods: Estimation of nucleated cell counts relied on the amplification of reference gene primers. Here immunoSEQ multiplex PCR was the method, and the copy in TCRdb shows in-frame clones only, minus some. That table furnishes V, J and clone size, whereas the DNA furnished D and trimming. Among fewer than 250,000 clones listed, around four fifths were seen once. This sample was included in a study of blood T cell repertoires in COVID-19. The wider study: The United States, Italy and Spain provided the acute and convalescent COVID-19 samples. The cDNA or gDNA used as material had been derived from T cells, B-cell-depleted T cells, or PBMCs.

The J gene is TRBJ2-3, the V gene TRBV30; possible D gene TRBD2, 6 bases. The sequenced sample consisted of peripheral blood. This TCR was recovered from a woman aged 55 to 70 with active or convalescent COVID-19. This CDR3 is CAWSVLGSPDTQYF. The CDR3 coding sequence is TGTGCCTGGAGTGTACTCGGGAGCCCAGATACGCAGTATTTT. Supplemented by reference TRBV30 and TRBJ2-3, the full variable domain reads SQTIHQWPATLVQPVGSPLSLECTVEGTSNPNLYWYRQAAGRGLQLLFYSVGIGQISSEVPQNLSASRPQDRQFILSSKKLLLSDSGFYLCAWSVLGSPDTQYFGPGTRLTVL.